This is a list of T cell receptor beta chains from one sample in a study of control samples from healthy donors and cancer patients. This table comes from immunoSEQ multiplex PCR, and its TCRdb copy is limited to in-frame clones, with some not included. The data contain roughly 80,000 clones, nearly 90% of them singletons. Sequencing was carried out using blood. The receptors stem from a woman in her fifties or sixties in good health. CDR3s include the opening cysteine and the closing phenylalanine or tryptophan. A D gene is named only where the DNA matches it firmly. Clone size is stated in some rows and not others, as once, few, many or a class when expanded.

TRBJ1-2,NA,NA,TRBV5-4,TGTGCCAGCAGCTGGGGGGACTATGGCTACACCTTC,CASSWGDYGYTF
TRBJ1-1,NA,NA,TRBV19,TGTGCCACCCGACAGAGCACTGAAGCTTTCTTT,CATRQSTEAFF
TRBJ1-4,NA,NA,TRBV5-8,TGTGCCAGCAGCTTAAATCACAGAAGGGAAAAACTGTTTTTT,CASSLNHRREKLFF
TRBJ1-2,TRBD1,NA,TRBV5-1,TGCGCCAGCAGCCCGCACCCCGGGACAGGGAGGTATGGCTACACCTTC,CASSPHPGTGRYGYTF
TRBJ2-1,TRBD2,NA,TRBV5-4,TGTGCCAGCAGCCGCGGGAGCTCCTACAATGAGCAGTTCTTC,CASSRGSSYNEQFF
TRBJ1-6,NA,NA,TRBV9,TGTGCCAGCAGTCGGGACTCGAATTCACCCCTCCACTTT,CASSRDSNSPLHF
TRBJ1-1,NA,NA,TRBV5-1,TGCGCCAGCAGCTTCGGGGGCGAGAACACTGAAGCTTTCTTT,CASSFGGENTEAFF
TRBJ2-1,NA,NA,TRBV2,TGTGCCAGCAGTCTGGACAACTACAATGAGCAGTTCTTC,CASSLDNYNEQFF
TRBJ2-7,NA,NA,TRBV6-1,TGTGCCAGCAGTGAAGCCCTGGGGAAGGTCTACGAGCAGTACTTC,CASSEALGKVYEQYF
TRBJ2-3,NA,NA,TRBV5-4,TGTGCCAGCAGCCAGAACTCAGGAGATACGCAGTATTTT,CASSQNSGDTQYF
TRBJ2-2,TRBD1,NA,TRBV5-1,TGCGCCAGCAGCGAGACAGGGATGGCCACCGGGGAGCTGTTTTTT,CASSETGMATGELFF
TRBJ1-1,TRBD1,once,TRBV6-6,TGTGCCACGGGACAGCTCCACACTGAAGCTTTCTTT,CATGQLHTEAFF
TRBJ2-3,TRBD2,NA,TRBV5-8,TGTGCCAGCAGCTTGAGCGGGGCTCTGGTGGGCGATACGCAGTATTTT,CASSLSGALVGDTQYF
TRBJ2-7,NA,NA,TRBV5-6,TGTGCCAGCAGCTCCTCTATCCACAAACTCCTTTACGAGCAGTACTTC,CASSSSIHKLLYEQYF
TRBJ1-4,TRBD1,once,TRBV10-3,TGTGCCATCAGTACGGATCAGCCGGGACAGAACTATGAAAAACTGTTTTTT,CAISTDQPGQNYEKLFF
TRBJ1-2,NA,NA,TRBV21-1,TGTGCCAGCAGCAATGCACGGACAGGGGGCTGCGGCTACACCTTC,CASSNARTGGCGYTF
TRBJ1-2,NA,NA,TRBV7-2,TGTGCCAGCAGCTTAGCTTGGGGCGGAGGTATATATGGCTACACCTTC,CASSLAWGGGIYGYTF
TRBJ2-3,NA,NA,TRBV4-2,TGTGCCAGCAGCCAAAGGGAACGGGGTAGCACAGATACGCAGTATTTT,CASSQRERGSTDTQYF
TRBJ1-5,NA,NA,TRBV3-1/TRBV3-2,TGTGCCAGCAGCCAAATCGGTCAGCCCCAGCATTTT,CASSQIGQPQHF
TRBJ2-7,TRBD2,NA,TRBV4-2,TGTGCCAGCAGCCAAGAAAATCTAGCGGGACCCTACGAGCAGTACTTC,CASSQENLAGPYEQYF
TRBJ1-2,TRBD1,NA,TRBV28,TGTGCCAGCAGGGAACAGGGGAGCGATGGCTACACCTTC,CASREQGSDGYTF
TRBJ2-5,NA,NA,TRBV4-1,TGCGCCAGCAGCCTAGCCCGGTTGGAGACCCAGTACTTC,CASSLARLETQYF
TRBJ2-6,NA,NA,TRBV21-1,TGTGCCAGCAACAAGGACAGGGGGCCTGGGGCCAACGTCCTGACTTTC,CASNKDRGPGANVLTF
TRBJ1-3,NA,NA,TRBV6-5,TGTGCCACTAAGGGCAAGGGTTACACCATATATTTT,CATKGKGYTIYF
TRBJ2-3,TRBD1,NA,TRBV11-3,TGTGCCAGCAGCCTAAGGGGGCCAGATACGCAGTATTTT,CASSLRGPDTQYF
TRBJ1-1,NA,NA,TRBV9,TGTGCCAGCAGCCAATGGACGAACACTGAAGCTTTCTTT,CASSQWTNTEAFF
TRBJ2-2,TRBD2,NA,TRBV28,TGTGCCAGCCGATCAGCGGGGGGATCCGGGGAGCTGTTTTTT,CASRSAGGSGELFF
TRBJ2-3,NA,NA,TRBV10-3,TGTGCCATCAGTGTGGGCGGGGTTTACACAGATACGCAGTATTTT,CAISVGGVYTDTQYF
TRBJ1-2,NA,NA,TRBV23-1,TGCGCCAGCAGTCAACTAGATGGCTACACCTTC,CASSQLDGYTF
TRBJ1-5,NA,NA,TRBV2,TGTGCCACGGGGGCTGTGGGCAATCAGCCCCAGCATTTT,CATGAVGNQPQHF
TRBJ2-1,NA,NA,TRBV5-1,TGCGCCAGCAGCTTGGAGGGGGTCTACAATGAGCAGTTCTTC,CASSLEGVYNEQFF
TRBJ1-2,TRBD1,NA,TRBV24-1,TGTGCCACCAGTGATGGGACAGCCTATGGCTACACCTTC,CATSDGTAYGYTF
TRBJ1-1,TRBD1,NA,TRBV19,TGTGCCAGTATGACAGGGGCCGCTACGGAGAACACTGAAGCTTTCTTT,CASMTGAATENTEAFF
TRBJ1-1,NA,NA,TRBV7-6,TGTGCCAGCAGTCCAGGTGGTCAGGGGAGGAGGACTGAAGCTTTCTTT,CASSPGGQGRRTEAFF
TRBJ1-5,NA,NA,TRBV30,TGTGCCTGGAGTGCGGGAACGCTTAGGCCCCAGCATTTT,CAWSAGTLRPQHF
TRBJ2-1,TRBD1,few,TRBV13,TGTGCCAGCGACAGGGGGTCCTACAATGAGCAGTTCTTC,CASDRGSYNEQFF
TRBJ1-6,TRBD1,NA,TRBV25-1,TGTGCCAGCAGACGACAGGGCGGTTCACCCCTCCACTTT,CASRRQGGSPLHF
TRBJ1-2,NA,NA,TRBV3-1/TRBV3-2,TGTGCCAGCAGTCTGGGTTCTGACACCCACTATGGCTACACCTTC,CASSLGSDTHYGYTF
TRBJ2-1,TRBD2,NA,TRBV6-1,TGTGCCAGCAGTGAATTTCTAACTAGCGGGACCAATGAGCAGTTCTTC,CASSEFLTSGTNEQFF
TRBJ2-2,TRBD2,NA,TRBV5-6,TGTGCCAGCAGCGGACTTACTAGCGGTAACACCGGGGAGCTGTTTTTT,CASSGLTSGNTGELFF
TRBJ2-7,NA,NA,TRBV5-8,TGTGCCAGCAGCTTACGCGGACAGACAGAGCAGTACTTC,CASSLRGQTEQYF
TRBJ1-2,NA,few,TRBV2,TGTGCCAGCAGTGACCTCTACTATGGCTACACCTTC,CASSDLYYGYTF
TRBJ2-7,NA,NA,TRBV28,TGTGCCAGCGAGGGCCCAATAAACCTACGCGAGCAGTACTTC,CASEGPINLREQYF
TRBJ2-3,NA,NA,TRBV5-1,TGCGCCAGCAGCTTCGGCAGGGGTTCGGATACGCAGTATTTT,CASSFGRGSDTQYF
TRBJ1-5,TRBD1,NA,TRBV11-2,TGTGCCAGCAACCCCCCCGGGACAGGGTACCAGCCCCAGCATTTT,CASNPPGTGYQPQHF
TRBJ1-4,NA,NA,TRBV5-1,TGCGCCAGCAGCTTGGCCTACCGTGATGAAAAACTGTTTTTT,CASSLAYRDEKLFF
TRBJ2-1,TRBD2,few,TRBV4-2,TGTGCCAGCAGCCAAGGATCTAGCGGGGGGGCAAAGGAGCAGTTCTTC,CASSQGSSGGAKEQFF
TRBJ1-2,NA,NA,TRBV18,TGTGCCAGCTCTGATGGGGGTAACTATGGCTACACCTTC,CASSDGGNYGYTF
TRBJ2-5,NA,NA,TRBV18,TGTGCCAGCTCACCCGGGATCCAAGAGACCCAGTACTTC,CASSPGIQETQYF
TRBJ1-3,NA,NA,TRBV7-9,TGTGCCAGCAGCCCCGTCAGGGAACGAAACACCATATATTTT,CASSPVRERNTIYF
TRBJ1-4,NA,NA,TRBV30,TGTGCCTGGAGTTTAGATGAAAAACTGTTTTTT,CAWSLDEKLFF
TRBJ2-7,NA,once,TRBV18,TGTGCCAGCTCACCGTCCAGGGGGGACGAGCAGTACTTC,CASSPSRGDEQYF
TRBJ1-2,NA,NA,TRBV6-1,TGTGCCAGCAGTGAACGGTCGGACGGGTATGGCTACACCTTC,CASSERSDGYGYTF
TRBJ2-3,NA,NA,TRBV24-1,TGTGCCACCAGTGATTCCGGATACACAGATACGCAGTATTTT,CATSDSGYTDTQYF
TRBJ2-1,TRBD2,NA,TRBV9,TGTGCCAGCAGCGTAGGTCCTAGCGGGGGGTCCTACAATGAGCAGTTCTTC,CASSVGPSGGSYNEQFF